This T cell receptor (beta chain) was identified during a study of blood T cell repertoires in COVID-19. Study details: Some COVID-19 samples were acute and others convalescent; all came from the United States, Italy and Spain.

The V end was cut by 0 bases, the J end by 7 bases, with 12 bases between. Germline V CDR1 and CDR2: KGHDR, SFDVKD. This CDR3 spans 15 amino acids. Someone with COVID-19 had been met by exposed participants within 2 weeks before study entry. Assay: immunoSEQ multiplex PCR; the TCRdb copy retains only in-frame clones and omits some. The sample yields a few hundred thousand clones, about nine tenths seen once. The sample taken for sequencing was PBMCs or T cells enriched from blood (not recorded which). This chain uses TRBV24-1 with TRBJ2-1; weak D call: TRBD2 (5 bases). This clonotype originated in a woman in her twenties or thirties who had been exposed to COVID-19. In DNA, the CDR3 is TGTGCCACCAGTGATTTGTTGCTTTCGGGGAATGAGCAGTTCTTC. This gives the protein CATSDLLLSGNEQFF.